This T cell receptor beta chain was sequenced for a study of blood T cell repertoires in COVID-19. Symptom resolution, clearance, or two negative PCRs marked the recovered donors of Cohort 3. Some clones are missing from TCRdb's copy, which holds only in-frame ones; the method was immunoSEQ multiplex PCR. The sample lists approximately 380,000 clones; 88% were seen once. Germline CDR1 LNHDA, CDR2 SQIVND (reference sequence). Trimming shortened V by 6 bases and J by 1 base, and 15 bases separated the two germline ends. The length of the CDR3 is 15 residues. The origin of this receptor is a woman younger than 35 who had recovered from COVID-19. The specimen was PBMCs or T cells enriched from blood (not recorded which). This chain connects TRBV19 to TRBJ1-1; D is unclear. Written as DNA, the CDR3 is TGTGCCAGTAGAGGGCCCCATCGGGGGAACACTGAAGCTTTCTTT. It specifies CASRGPHRGNTEAFF.